Shown below are 7 T cell receptor beta chains from a single sample sequenced in a study of blood T cell repertoires in COVID-19. Some clones are missing from TCRdb's copy, which holds only in-frame ones; the method was immunoSEQ multiplex PCR. Of 93,000 or so clones in the sample, 85% to 90% were seen once. What was sequenced was peripheral blood. The receptors originated from a human donor in a cohort sampled during active COVID-19.

The rearrangement joins TRBV6-5 to TRBJ2-5; TRBD2 agrees at 13 bases. The CDR3 is 16 residues long. V gave up 0 bases and J gave up 6 bases; unmatched junction bases: 4. In germline, CDR1 is MNHEY, CDR2 SVGAGI. As DNA, the CDR3 is TGTGCCAGCAGTTACTCCACTAGCGGGAGGGTAAAGACCCAGTACTTC. This sequence encodes CASSYSTSGRVKTQYF.

This clone was found once. V is TRBV19 and J is TRBJ2-1; 9 positions agree with TRBD1. This CDR3 has 14 amino acids. Germline V gene data show CDR1 as LNHDA and CDR2 as SQIVND (reference sequence). Trimming cost V 5 bases and J 7 bases; bases outside gene matches: 6. The CDR3 protein is CASSLTGGTNEQFF. CDR3 nucleotides: TGTGCCAGTAGTTTAACAGGGGGCACGAATGAGCAGTTCTTC.

This clone was observed a single time. The DNA of the CDR3 is TGTGCCAGCAGTTACGCCGACAGTAATAATTCACCCCTCCACTTT. Residues: CASSYADSNNSPLHF. The rearrangement links TRBV27 to TRBJ1-6; weak D call: TRBD1 (5 bases). Germline V gene sequence: CDR1 MNHEY, CDR2 SMNVEV (reference sequence). The CDR3 spans 15 residues. The V gene lost 4 bases and the J gene lost 5 bases, with 12 bases spanning the gap.

V gene TRBV5-8 combines with J gene TRBJ2-3; 8 bases line up with TRBD2. This CDR3 is 16 amino acids long. V lost 2 bases and J lost 3; bases outside the gene matches: 8. From germline, CDR1 is SGHTS and CDR2 YDEGEE. The DNA of the CDR3 is TGTGCCAGCAGCTTCCCGGGACTAGTTAGAACAGATACGCAGTATTTT. As protein: CASSFPGLVRTDTQYF.

The chain uses TRBV5-1 and TRBJ2-5; maybe TRBD1 (5 bases). The germline V and J ends were trimmed by 0 bases and 10 bases, with 22 bases remaining between them. CDR3 length: 16 amino acids. Germline loops: CDR1 SGHRS, CDR2 YFSETQ. The CDR3: CASSLDMAGRQSLQYF. In DNA, the CDR3 is TGCGCCAGCAGCTTGGACATGGCAGGGCGCCAGAGCCTCCAGTACTTC.

V and J are TRBV30 and TRBJ1-2, with 9 nucleotides matching TRBD1. There are 12 residues in the CDR3. V was clipped by 3 bases and J by 8 bases; unmatched bases: 4. The germline CDR1 and CDR2 sequences are GTSNPN and SVGIG (reference sequence). CDR3 sequence reads: CAWSYRGLGYTF. The CDR3 DNA is TGTGCCTGGAGCTACAGGGGGCTAGGCTACACCTTC.

This chain's CDR3 is CASSLGWDYHNEQFF. CDR3 DNA sequence: TGCGCCAGCAGCTTGGGGTGGGACTATCACAATGAGCAGTTCTTC. The rearrangement links TRBV5-1 to TRBJ2-1; TRBD2 matches at 7 bases. There are 15 residues in the CDR3. The V and J ends lost 0 bases and 5 bases, in that order; junction bases with no gene match: 5. Per the germline V gene, CDR1 is SGHRS and CDR2 is YFSETQ.